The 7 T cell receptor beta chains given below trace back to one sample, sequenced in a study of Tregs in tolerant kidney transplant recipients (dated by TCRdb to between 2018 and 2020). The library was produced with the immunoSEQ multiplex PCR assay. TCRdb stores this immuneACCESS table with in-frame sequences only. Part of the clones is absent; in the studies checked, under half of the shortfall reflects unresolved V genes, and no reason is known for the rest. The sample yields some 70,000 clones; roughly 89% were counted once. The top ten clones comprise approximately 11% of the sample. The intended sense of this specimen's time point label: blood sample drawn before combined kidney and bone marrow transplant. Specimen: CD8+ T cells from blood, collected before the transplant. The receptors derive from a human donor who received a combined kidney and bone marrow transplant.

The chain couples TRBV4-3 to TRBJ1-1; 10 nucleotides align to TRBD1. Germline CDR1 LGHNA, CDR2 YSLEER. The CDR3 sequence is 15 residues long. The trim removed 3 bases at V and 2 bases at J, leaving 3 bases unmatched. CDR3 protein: CASSHGQGVNTEAFF. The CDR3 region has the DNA TGCGCCAGCAGCCACGGACAGGGGGTAAACACTGAAGCTTTCTTT.

This CDR3 reads CASSLESGVEGETQYF. CDR3 coding DNA: TGTGCCAGCAGCTTAGAGTCCGGGGTTGAGGGAGAGACCCAGTACTTC. The chain joins TRBV7-7 to TRBJ2-5; a possible D gene is TRBD2 (5 bases). CDR1 is SSHAT and CDR2 is FNYEAQ in the germline V gene (reference sequence). Trimming removed 1 base at V and 4 bases at J, with 16 bases between. The CDR3 sequence is 16 residues long.

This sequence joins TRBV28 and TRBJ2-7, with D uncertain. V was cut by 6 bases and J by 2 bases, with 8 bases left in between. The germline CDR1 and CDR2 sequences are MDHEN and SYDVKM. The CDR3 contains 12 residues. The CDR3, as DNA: TGTGCCAGCAGCCCTCGGGCCTACGAGCAGTACTTC. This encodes CASSPRAYEQYF.

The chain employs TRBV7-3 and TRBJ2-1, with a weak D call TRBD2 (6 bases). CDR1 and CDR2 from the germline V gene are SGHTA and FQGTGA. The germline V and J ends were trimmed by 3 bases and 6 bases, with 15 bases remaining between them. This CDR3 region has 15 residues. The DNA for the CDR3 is TGTGCCAGCAGCTTGGAGGGGACCCCCACCAATGAGCAGTTCTTC. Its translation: CASSLEGTPTNEQFF.

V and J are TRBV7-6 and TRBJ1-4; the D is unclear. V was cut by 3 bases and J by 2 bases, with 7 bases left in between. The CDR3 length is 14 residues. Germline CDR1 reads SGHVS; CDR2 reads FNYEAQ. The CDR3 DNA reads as TGTGCCAGCAGCTTGTTCGGGACTAATGAAAAACTGTTTTTT. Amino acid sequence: CASSLFGTNEKLFF.

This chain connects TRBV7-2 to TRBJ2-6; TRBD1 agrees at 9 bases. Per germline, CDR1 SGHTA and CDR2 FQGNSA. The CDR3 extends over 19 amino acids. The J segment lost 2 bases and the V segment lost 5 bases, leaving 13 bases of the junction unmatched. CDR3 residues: CASSNMNRGRRPGANVLTF. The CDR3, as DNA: TGTGCCAGCAGCAATATGAACAGGGGGCGCCGACCTGGGGCCAACGTCCTGACTTTC.

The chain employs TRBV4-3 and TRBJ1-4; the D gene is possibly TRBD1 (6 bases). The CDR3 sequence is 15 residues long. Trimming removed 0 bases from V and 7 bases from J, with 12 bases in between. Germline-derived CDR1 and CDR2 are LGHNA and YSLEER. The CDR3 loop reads CASSQDRGALEKLFF. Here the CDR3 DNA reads TGCGCCAGCAGCCAAGATCGGGGGGCTCTTGAAAAACTGTTTTTT.